This TCR beta chain was recovered during a study of blood T cell repertoires in COVID-19. Sequencing was performed with immunoSEQ multiplex PCR; in TCRdb, only in-frame clones are kept and a portion is missing. Of about 120,000 clones in the sample, more than 85% were seen once. V gave up 1 base and J gave up 5 bases, with 8 bases separating them. This CDR3 has 13 amino acids. The germline V gene encodes CDR1 SGHTA and CDR2 FQGNSA. This receptor was taken from a human donor with acute or convalescent COVID-19. The donor label of this sample is uncertain. The sequenced material came from peripheral blood. The rearrangement uses TRBV7-2 and TRBJ1-2; no clear D. CDR3 in DNA: TGTGCCAGCAGCTTAGGAGCCGGTTATGGCTACACCTTC. This codes for CASSLGAGYGYTF.